These 11 T cell receptor beta chains came from one sample sequenced in a study of CD8+ T cells in alopecia areata. In each case, RNA was isolated and then reverse transcribed into cDNA as the sequencing template. This table comes from immunoSEQ multiplex PCR, and its TCRdb copy is limited to in-frame clones, with some not included. Among about 130,000 clones, 45% to 60% were seen once, and the ten largest hold roughly 4.8%. Sequenced material: CD4+ T cells sorted from blood, taken at week 0. These receptor sequences come from a human donor with alopecia areata.

In nucleotides, the CDR3 is TGCGCCAGCGGCCGTAGGGGGGAAAGCACAGATACGCAGTATTTT. As protein: CASGRRGESTDTQYF. The gene calls are TRBV5-1 and TRBJ2-3; D tentatively fits TRBD1 or TRBD2 (6 bases each). Germline CDR1 and CDR2: SGHRS and YFSETQ. The V end was cut by 7 bases, the J end by 0 bases, with 15 bases between. This CDR3 spans 15 amino acids.

There are a few counts of this clone. The rearrangement links TRBV7-2 to TRBJ1-6, with TRBD1 identical over 8 bases. Germline CDR1 and CDR2: SGHTA and FQGNSA. The trim removed 1 base at V and 8 bases at J, leaving 4 bases unmatched. The CDR3 consists of 15 residues. CDR3 coding DNA: TGTGCCAGCAGCTTAGAACTGACAGGGGATTCACCCCTCCACTTT. Translated: CASSLELTGDSPLHF.

The chain links TRBV28 to TRBJ2-7, with TRBD2 matching over 13 bases. The germline V gene encodes CDR1 MDHEN and CDR2 SYDVKM. The CDR3 is 16 amino acids. V lost 5 bases, J lost 2 bases, and 6 bases stayed unmatched. The CDR3 region is CASSMIGLAGAYEQYF. The CDR3 DNA reads TGTGCCAGCAGTATGATTGGACTAGCGGGGGCCTACGAGCAGTACTTC.

The chain combines TRBV27 with TRBJ1-2, with 8 bases lining up with TRBD1. Germline CDR1 reads MNHEY; CDR2 reads SMNVEV (reference sequence). The CDR3 loop spans 14 amino acids. Germline trimming cut 6 bases from V and 5 bases from J; bases unmatched to any gene: 8. CDR3 loop: CASRNHRGTYGYTF. In DNA form, the CDR3 reads TGTGCCAGCAGAAACCACAGGGGGACGTATGGCTACACCTTC.

In this sample, this clone turned up a few times. The chain has TRBV30 and TRBJ2-5; the match to TRBD2 covers 16 bases. Unmatched junction bases numbered 5, after V lost 5 bases and J lost 2 bases. The CDR3 extends over 16 amino acids. CDR1 is GTSNPN and CDR2 is SVGIG in the germline V gene (reference sequence). The CDR3 nucleotides are TGTGCCTGGGCCCCGGGACTAGCGGGAGGGCAAGAGACCCAGTACTTC. It encodes CAWAPGLAGGQETQYF.

The chain uses TRBV29-1 and TRBJ2-1; 10 bases are shared with TRBD2. CDR1 is SQVTM and CDR2 is ANQGSEA in the germline V gene. V trimming: 7 bases; J trimming: 1 base; junction bases outside the gene matches: 7. The CDR3 totals 15 residues. CDR3 coding DNA: TGCAGCGCCCGACGGACTAGCGGTTCCTACAATGAGCAGTTCTTC. Protein product: CSARRTSGSYNEQFF.

This clone came up a few times. This chain uses TRBV6-5 with TRBJ2-7, with 10 nucleotides matching TRBD2. Looked up from germline, CDR1 is MNHEY and CDR2 is SVGAGI. Losses at the gene ends were 5 bases for V and 1 base for J; bases not matched to a gene: 5. CDR3 length equals 15 residues. The CDR3 is CASSRKLAGSYEQYF. CDR3 in DNA: TGTGCCAGCAGTCGTAAACTAGCGGGGTCCTACGAGCAGTACTTC.

This chain joins TRBV27 and TRBJ1-5, with TRBD1 as a possible D gene (5 bases). From germline, CDR1 is MNHEY and CDR2 SMNVEV (reference sequence). Trimming shortened V by 5 bases and J by 9 bases, and 20 bases separated the two germline ends. The CDR3 runs to 15 residues. CDR3 DNA sequence: TGTGCCAGCAGTCGTGATCGGGACCCAACCCGGCCCCAGCATTTT. Its translation is CASSRDRDPTRPQHF.

This chain links TRBV18 with TRBJ1-5, with TRBD1 identical over 8 bases. J was trimmed by 4 bases and V by 4 bases; bases with no gene match: 6. The CDR3 is made up of 15 amino acids. Germline loops: CDR1 KGHSH, CDR2 LQKENI. DNA of the CDR3: TGTGCCAGCTCACAAGACAGGGGAGGAAATCAGCCCCAGCATTTT. Its protein is CASSQDRGGNQPQHF.

This clone appeared once. The chain couples TRBV7-2 to TRBJ2-5; 7 bases align to TRBD1. Germline V gene sequence: CDR1 SGHTA, CDR2 FQGNSA. The CDR3 covers 13 residues. V trimming: 7 bases; J trimming: 2 bases; junction bases outside the gene matches: 4. The CDR3 here is CASIDRAQETQYF. The CDR3, as DNA: TGTGCCAGCATCGACAGGGCACAAGAGACCCAGTACTTC.

This clone showed up just once. This rearrangement joins TRBV11-2 to TRBJ2-3, with D hard to call. Germline V gene lookup returns CDR1 SGHAT and CDR2 FQNNGV. The CDR3 contains 12 residues. Deletions cut 5 bases from V and 2 bases from J, with 5 bases between. CDR3: CASSHDTDTQYF. CDR3 coding DNA: TGTGCCAGCAGCCATGACACAGATACGCAGTATTTT. Drawing the rest from reference TRBV11-2 and TRBJ2-3, the complete variable domain is EAGVAQSPRYKIIEKRQSVAFWCNPISGHATLYWYQQILGQGPKLLIQFQNNGVVDDSQLPKDRFSAERLKGVDSTLKIQPAKLEDSAVYLCASSHDTDTQYFGPGTRLTVL.